The 27 T cell receptor beta chains below all came from one sample that was sequenced in a study of blood T cell repertoires in COVID-19. Produced via immunoSEQ multiplex PCR; TCRdb's table is partial and in-frame only. Here the sample spans 150,000 to 200,000 clones, about 85% being singletons. Sequenced sample: peripheral blood. The receptors were gathered from an older woman with acute or convalescent COVID-19.

V gene TRBV3-1 (or the pseudogene TRBV3-2) combines with J gene TRBJ1-1; possibly TRBD1 for D (5 bases). Germline V lookup: CDR1 LGHDT, CDR2 YNNKEL (reference sequence). CDR3 length equals 13 residues. Deletions cut 2 bases from V and 5 bases from J, with 9 bases between. In DNA form, the CDR3 reads TGTGCCAGCAGCCAACTACGGGGGACTGAAGCTTTCTTT. This translates into CASSQLRGTEAFF.

The chain joins TRBV5-4 to TRBJ1-1, with D possibly TRBD1 on 5 matching bases. The CDR3 has 15 residues. The V and J ends lost 4 bases and 0 bases respectively, with 13 bases between them. CDR1 is SGHNT and CDR2 is YYREEE in the germline V gene (reference sequence). The CDR3 protein is CASSSTQDMNTEAFF. CDR3 in DNA: TGTGCCAGCAGCAGTACACAGGACATGAACACTGAAGCTTTCTTT.

This chain connects TRBV6-4 to TRBJ2-2; D is perhaps TRBD2 (6 bases). Germline CDR1 and CDR2: MRHNA and SNTAGT. V shed 0 bases and J shed 0 bases, with 8 bases lying between them. This CDR3 region has 16 residues. The CDR3 DNA reads as TGTGCCAGCAGTGACTCCCCGGGAGCGAACACCGGGGAGCTGTTTTTT. It codes for CASSDSPGANTGELFF.

V is TRBV10-1 and J is TRBJ2-1; D is uncertain. CDR1 is WNHNN and CDR2 is SYGVQD in the germline V gene (reference sequence). The V and J ends lost 3 bases and 8 bases respectively, with 8 bases between them. The CDR3 is 12 amino acids. The chain's CDR3 is CASSEGSHEQFF. DNA of the CDR3: TGCGCCAGCAGTGAAGGTAGCCATGAGCAGTTCTTC.

This clone occurred once. V is TRBV3-1 (or the pseudogene TRBV3-2) and J is TRBJ1-1, with 7 bases identical to TRBD1. V was clipped by 7 bases and J by 0 bases; unmatched bases: 5. Germline V gives CDR1 LGHDT, CDR2 YNNKEL (reference sequence). CDR3 length: 14 residues. The CDR3: CASNLGQVNTEAFF. The DNA of the CDR3 is TGTGCCAGCAACCTAGGACAGGTGAACACTGAAGCTTTCTTT.

CDR3 loop: CASSRDSYNSPLHF. The DNA for the CDR3 is TGTGCCAGCAGCCGGGACAGCTATAATTCACCCCTCCACTTT. The genes are TRBV3-1 (or the pseudogene TRBV3-2) and TRBJ1-6; 7 bases fit TRBD1. Germline V gene sequence: CDR1 LGHDT, CDR2 YNNKEL (reference sequence). V was clipped by 4 bases and J by 3 bases; unmatched bases: 0. The CDR3 covers 14 residues.

The rearrangement uses TRBV27 and TRBJ1-2, with D perhaps TRBD1 (6 bases). The ends were cut back, 5 bases at V and 4 bases at J, with 23 bases in the middle. There are 17 residues in the CDR3. Germline assignment: CDR1 MNHEY and CDR2 SMNVEV (reference sequence). Here the CDR3 reads CASSPLTGTGTPYGYTF. As DNA, the CDR3 is TGTGCCAGCAGTCCACTTACGGGGACCGGGACACCCTATGGCTACACCTTC.

The chain couples TRBV7-2 to TRBJ1-2; D not resolved. V lost 1 base and J 8 bases, leaving 8 bases between the germline ends. CDR1 is SGHTA and CDR2 is FQGNSA in the germline V gene. This CDR3 is built from 12 residues. The CDR3 loop reads CASSLGLEGYTF. The CDR3 DNA reads TGTGCCAGCAGCTTAGGACTGGAGGGCTACACCTTC.

This clone came up a few times. The CDR3 DNA follows: TGTGCCATCAGTGGGACATTGGGGAACACTGAAGCTTTCTTT. Protein product: CAISGTLGNTEAFF. The chain has TRBV10-3 and TRBJ1-1; D is possibly TRBD1 (5 bases). The CDR3 extends over 14 amino acids. Germline CDR1 is ENHRY and CDR2 is SYGVKD. Trimming took off 4 bases at V and 1 base at J, with 10 bases between the two ends.

The V call is TRBV2, the J call TRBJ1-2, with D unresolved. The CDR3 is made up of 13 amino acids. Germline-derived CDR1 and CDR2 are SNHLY and FYNNEI. Trimming cost V 5 bases and J 2 bases, with 9 bases left between them. This chain's CDR3 is CASSIDRNYGYTF. The CDR3 DNA reads as TGTGCCAGCAGTATAGATCGAAACTATGGCTACACCTTC.

The V call is TRBV5-1, the J call TRBJ2-3; 7 nucleotides agree with TRBD1. V lost 4 bases, J lost 0 bases, and 14 bases stayed unmatched. This CDR3 spans 18 amino acids. Per germline, CDR1 SGHRS and CDR2 YFSETQ. CDR3 in amino acids: CASSITTGPTSSTDTQYF. CDR3 in DNA: TGCGCCAGCAGCATAACGACAGGGCCAACCTCTAGCACAGATACGCAGTATTTT. The complete variable domain, with remaining parts taken from reference TRBV5-1 and TRBJ2-3, reads KAGVTQTPRYLIKTRGQQVTLSCSPISGHRSVSWYQQTPGQGLQFLFEYFSETQRNKGNFPGRFSGRQFSNSRSEMNVSTLELGDSALYLCASSITTGPTSSTDTQYFGPGTRLTVL.

The rearrangement uses TRBV4-1 and TRBJ2-1; 7 bases match TRBD2. CDR1 is MGHRA and CDR2 is YSYEKL in the germline V gene. Trimming at V came to 0 bases and at J to 6 bases, leaving 8 bases not matched to a gene. This CDR3 has 16 residues. CDR3 nucleotide sequence: TGCGCCAGCAGCCAAGATCCAGCGGGGAGTTTCAATGAGCAGTTCTTC. Translated: CASSQDPAGSFNEQFF.

The CDR3 loop reads CASKRQATNEKLFF. DNA of the CDR3: TGTGCCAGCAAACGACAAGCAACTAATGAAAAACTGTTTTTT. This chain uses TRBV6-5 with TRBJ1-4, with unresolved D. Germline values: CDR1 MNHEY, CDR2 SVGAGI. This CDR3 spans 14 amino acids. Trimming took off 7 bases at V and 0 bases at J, with 9 bases between the two ends.

The rearrangement uses TRBV2 and TRBJ1-1; D remains ambiguous. Deletions cut 1 base from V and 1 base from J, with 7 bases between. The CDR3 has 14 residues. Germline V gene sequence: CDR1 SNHLY, CDR2 FYNNEI. The CDR3 DNA follows: TGTGCCAGCAGTGAAGGCAGTACGAACACTGAAGCTTTCTTT. This translates into CASSEGSTNTEAFF.

This rearrangement joins TRBV3-1 (or the pseudogene TRBV3-2) to TRBJ2-7; D call uncertain. The CDR3 runs 13 residues. Trimming left V 3 bases short and J 6 bases short, with 12 bases between. From germline, CDR1 is LGHDT and CDR2 YNNKEL (reference sequence). The CDR3 DNA is TGTGCCAGCAGCCAGGAGCCCACCATCGAGCAGTACTTC. It encodes CASSQEPTIEQYF.

V is TRBV27 and J is TRBJ2-1; 10 nucleotides agree with TRBD2. Germline lookup yields CDR1 MNHEY and CDR2 SMNVEV (reference sequence). Trimming took 7 bases from V and 7 from J; bases not matched to a gene: 7. The CDR3 sequence is 14 residues long. CDR3 DNA: TGTGCCAGCAACCGAGCGGGAGGGTATAATGAGCAGTTCTTC. This translates into CASNRAGGYNEQFF.

The chain uses TRBV28 and TRBJ1-6; a possible D gene is TRBD1 (5 bases). Deletions cut 7 bases from V and 6 bases from J, with 22 bases between. The CDR3 runs to 17 residues. CDR1 is MDHEN, CDR2 SYDVKM, per germline. The CDR3 sequence: CASNIGGSGVTNSPLHF. CDR3 DNA: TGTGCCAGCAACATAGGAGGATCGGGGGTCACTAATTCACCCCTCCACTTT.

V and J are TRBV5-1 and TRBJ2-5; D is unresolved. Trimming removed 4 bases from V and 0 bases from J, with 13 bases in between. Germline CDR1 is SGHRS and CDR2 is YFSETQ. This CDR3 has 15 residues. In nucleotides, the CDR3 is TGCGCCAGCAGCCTGCGCTCCTCGTACCAAGAGACCCAGTACTTC. It yields the protein CASSLRSSYQETQYF.

In regard to this clone: One end of the junction varies from germline; a read error may be responsible. The V call is TRBV19, the J call TRBJ2-7; 11 positions match TRBD1. Germline V gene data show CDR1 as LNHDA and CDR2 as SQIVND (reference sequence). There are 14 residues in the CDR3. The CDR3 reads CASRRTGGSSEQYF. CDR3 nucleotides: TGTGCCAGTCGGAGGACAGGGGGCTCCTCCGAGCAGTACTTC. The full variable domain, in which reference TRBV19 and TRBJ2-7 provide the parts outside the CDR3, is DGGITQSPKYLFRKEGQNVTLSCEQNLNHDAMYWYRQDPGQGLRLIYYSQIVNDFQKGDIAEGYSVSREKKESFPLTVTSAQKNPTAFYLCASRRTGGSSEQYFGPGTRLTVT.

The CDR3 reads CASRAQATTNQPQHF. DNA for the CDR3: TGTGCCAGCAGAGCCCAGGCCACGACCAATCAGCCCCAGCATTTT. This chain joins TRBV6-5 and TRBJ1-5; D ambiguous. V dropped 6 bases and J dropped 3 bases, with 15 bases sitting between them. The CDR3 is made up of 15 amino acids. Germline assignment: CDR1 MNHEY and CDR2 SVGAGI.

This chain uses TRBV28 with TRBJ2-5; 7 nucleotides agree with TRBD2. Trimming took 7 bases from V and 2 from J; bases not matched to a gene: 7. The CDR3 has 14 residues. Germline loops: CDR1 MDHEN, CDR2 SYDVKM. The CDR3 DNA is TGTGCCAGCACCCCCGTGGGGGGGCAAGAGACCCAGTACTTC. It encodes CASTPVGGQETQYF.

The chain combines TRBV24-1 with TRBJ1-5, with 8 nucleotides matching TRBD1. CDR3 length: 18 amino acids. The V segment lost 4 bases and the J segment 0 bases; nucleotides outside the gene matches: 10. The germline gives CDR1 KGHDR, CDR2 SFDVKD. For the CDR3, the DNA is TGTGCCACCAGTGAAACGCGAACAGGGGGGGATAGCAATCAGCCCCAGCATTTT. It is translated as CATSETRTGGDSNQPQHF.

The J gene is TRBJ2-5, the V gene TRBV27; 9 positions match TRBD1. Germline V lookup: CDR1 MNHEY, CDR2 SMNVEV (reference sequence). The CDR3 has 15 residues. J gave up 5 bases and V 4 bases, and 8 bases lay outside the gene matches. CDR3 bases: TGTGCCAGCAGTTACCGGGACAGGGTGTGGGAGACCCAGTACTTC. Its protein is CASSYRDRVWETQYF.

This chain uses TRBV6-5 with TRBJ1-1; no definite D call. The germline gives CDR1 MNHEY, CDR2 SVGAGI. The CDR3 has 14 amino acids. Trimming removed 6 bases at V and 0 bases at J, with 11 bases between. The DNA of the CDR3 is TGTGCCAGCAGCTTAACACACATGAACACTGAAGCTTTCTTT. Translating gives CASSLTHMNTEAFF.

V and J are TRBV5-5 and TRBJ2-1; possibly TRBD2 for D (6 bases). The germline V gene encodes CDR1 SGHKS and CDR2 YYEKEE (reference sequence). V dropped 4 bases and J dropped 1 base, with 18 bases sitting between them. CDR3 length: 17 residues. CDR3 loop: CASSLRKGSGSYNEQFF. CDR3 in DNA: TGTGCCAGCAGCCTAAGGAAGGGTAGCGGTTCCTACAATGAGCAGTTCTTC.

This chain connects TRBV27 to TRBJ1-5, with D possibly TRBD1 on 5 matching bases. This CDR3 region has 15 residues. Trimming shortened V by 6 bases and J by 3 bases, and 15 bases separated the two germline ends. CDR1 and CDR2 (germline): MNHEY, SMNVEV (reference sequence). The CDR3 DNA follows: TGTGCCAGCAGACACTCTACAGGACCCAATCAGCCCCAGCATTTT. Residues: CASRHSTGPNQPQHF.

The chain links TRBV19 to TRBJ1-4, with no clear D. Deletions cut 1 base from V and 8 bases from J, with 8 bases between. The CDR3 covers 13 residues. CDR1 is LNHDA, CDR2 SQIVND, per germline (reference sequence). The CDR3 is CASSIVREEKLFF. The CDR3 nucleotides read TGTGCCAGTAGTATAGTTCGGGAGGAAAAACTGTTTTTT.